The next 15 T cell receptor beta chains were all read from a single sample in a study of blood T cells in healthy people across ages. Then a second PCR, running about 6 to 12 cycles, was carried out with a sample-barcoded 5' primer and a J-beta primer mix. TCRdb fed the 5' RACE reads into MiXCR, producing one record per CDR3 protein. The sample consists of more than 800,000 distinct CDR3 sequences, 29% of them appearing once. Sequencing was performed on blood. These receptors originate from a woman older than 75 in good health.

This clonotype was counted ten times or more. The J gene is TRBJ1-6, the V gene TRBV7-2, with D hard to call. Germline V gene data show CDR1 as SGHTA and CDR2 as FQGNSA. V lost 0 bases and J lost 6, with 12 bases in between. The CDR3 is made up of 16 amino acids. CDR3 in amino acids: CASSLAPGGSNSPLHF. Here the CDR3 DNA reads TGTGCCAGCAGCTTAGCCCCCGGCGGGAGTAATTCACCCCTCCACTTT. The full variable domain, rest sourced from reference TRBV7-2 and TRBJ1-6, is GAGVSQSPSNKVTEKGKDVELRCDPISGHTALYWYRQSLGQGLEFLIYFQGNSAPDKSGLPSDRFSAERTGGSVSTLTIQRTQQEDSAVYLCASSLAPGGSNSPLHFGNGTRLTVT.

This clonotype was recorded at least ten times. DNA of the CDR3: TGTGCCAGCAGCAACTCCCCTTTACTAGCGGGGGGAAGCACAGATACGCAGTATTTT. This encodes CASSNSPLLAGGSTDTQYF. This chain connects TRBV6-5 to TRBJ2-3, with 12 nucleotides matching TRBD2. Germline CDR1 and CDR2: MNHEY and SVGAGI. This CDR3 has 19 amino acids. The V segment lost 6 bases and the J segment 0 bases; nucleotides outside the gene matches: 13.

With regard to this clonotype: Just one base apart from a much larger clone, this may be a read error. The chain recombines TRBV5-6 with TRBJ2-1; TRBD2 agrees at 11 bases. Per the germline V gene, CDR1 is SGHDT and CDR2 is YYEEEE. The CDR3 sequence is 15 residues long. The chain's CDR3 is CAGSETSGGYNEQFF. DNA for the CDR3: TGTGCCGGCAGCGAAACTAGCGGGGGATACAATGAGCAGTTCTTC. Full variable domain (rest looked up from reference TRBV5-6 and TRBJ2-1): DAGVTQSPTHLIKTRGQQVTLRCSPKSGHDTVSWYQQALGQGPQFIFQYYEEEERQRGNFPDRFSGHQFPNYSSELNVNALLLGDSALYLCAGSETSGGYNEQFFGPGTRLTVL.

Notes on this clonotype: It may be a read error: a sequence one base away is much more abundant. The chain joins TRBV7-2 to TRBJ1-1; no clear D. CDR1 and CDR2 from the germline V gene are SGHTA and FQGNSA. The CDR3 covers 13 residues. V dropped 3 bases and J dropped 6 bases, with 11 bases sitting between them. In DNA, the CDR3 is TGTGCCAGCAGCTTCGGCAGTACAGCTGAAGCTTTCTTT. It is translated as CASSFGSTAEAFF.

This clonotype was recorded a few times. This chain's CDR3 is CASSLRQSLLSEKLFF. The CDR3, as DNA: TGTGCCAGCAGTCTCCGACAATCTTTACTGAGTGAAAAACTGTTTTTT. This chain links TRBV28 with TRBJ1-4; no clear D. CDR1 and CDR2 from the germline V gene are MDHEN and SYDVKM. The V gene lost 5 bases and the J gene lost 7 bases, with 20 bases spanning the gap. The CDR3 loop spans 16 amino acids.

V usage is TRBV6-1 and J usage is TRBJ1-1; unclear D gene. The germline V gene has CDR1 MNHNS and CDR2 SASEGT. The CDR3 length is 13 residues. Trimming removed 4 bases from V and 6 bases from J, with 12 bases in between. CDR3 in amino acids: CASSVRVGAEAFF. The CDR3 coding sequence is TGTGCCAGCAGTGTTAGGGTCGGGGCTGAAGCTTTCTTT.

This clonotype showed up just once. The J gene is TRBJ2-2, the V gene TRBV5-5, with a weak D call TRBD1 (5 bases). The V gene lost 0 bases and the J gene lost 5 bases, with 17 bases spanning the gap. The CDR3 is 17 amino acids. Germline V lookup: CDR1 SGHKS, CDR2 YYEKEE (reference sequence). The DNA for the CDR3 is TGTGCCAGCAGCTTGGTTTCCACAGGCTTCGGGACCGGGGAGCTGTTTTTT. Residues: CASSLVSTGFGTGELFF.

Comments on this clonotype: Given a much more abundant clone one base away, this may be a read error. This chain joins TRBV5-1 and TRBJ2-5, with D unresolved. Trimming removed 5 bases from V and 4 bases from J, with 6 bases in between. The CDR3 has 11 amino acids. CDR1 and CDR2 from the germline V gene are SGHRS and YFSETQ. The CDR3: CASRSPETQYF. CDR3 nucleotide sequence: TGCGCCAGCAGGTCACCAGAGACCCAGTACTTC.

This chain links TRBV7-2 with TRBJ2-3; D gene unclear. CDR1 and CDR2 from the germline V gene are SGHTA and FQGNSA. There are 16 residues in the CDR3. Trimming shortened V by 5 bases and J by 0 bases, and 15 bases separated the two germline ends. The CDR3 reads CASSLIIPPSTDTQYF. In nucleotides, the CDR3 is TGTGCCAGCAGCCTAATAATTCCTCCGAGCACAGATACGCAGTATTTT.

The table lists this clonotype with many counts. J is TRBJ1-2 and V is TRBV20-1; D not resolved. V was cut by 0 bases and J by 1 base, with 6 bases left in between. The germline gives CDR1 DFQATT, CDR2 SNEGSKA (reference sequence). The CDR3 length is 13 residues. In nucleotides, the CDR3 is TGCAGTGCTAGAGAGGCGCGTAACTATGGCTACACCTTC. It codes for CSAREARNYGYTF.

This clonotype was seen ten or more times. The gene calls are TRBV15 and TRBJ2-5; D is uncertain. The CDR3 has 15 residues. Trimming pared 6 bases from V and 5 bases from J, leaving 19 bases between. Per germline, CDR1 LNHNV and CDR2 YYDKDF (reference sequence). The CDR3: CATSLLSPSTETQYF. CDR3 DNA: TGTGCCACCAGTCTACTATCGCCCAGTACGGAGACCCAGTACTTC.

Concerning this clonotype itself: A much more abundant neighbour one base away suggests this may be a read error. The rearrangement uses TRBV29-1 and TRBJ1-2; 8 bases match TRBD1. This CDR3 has 12 residues. Germline CDR1 and CDR2: SQVTM and ANQGSEA. The CDR3 coding sequence is TGCAGTACAGGGGGTGGAAACTGTGGCTACACCTTC. Its protein is CSTGGGNCGYTF.

This clonotype was counted a few times. The chain joins TRBV19 to TRBJ2-1; 8 positions match TRBD2. Germline trimming cut 5 bases from V and 5 bases from J; bases unmatched to any gene: 5. The germline gives CDR1 LNHDA, CDR2 SQIVND (reference sequence). The CDR3 extends over 14 amino acids. The CDR3 sequence: CASSGGGNNNEQFF. CDR3 DNA sequence: TGTGCCAGTAGTGGCGGGGGGAATAACAATGAGCAGTTCTTC.

In this sample, this clonotype turned up many times. The chain links TRBV5-4 to TRBJ2-1; 9 positions match TRBD1. The CDR3 consists of 16 residues. Germline V gives CDR1 SGHNT, CDR2 YYREEE (reference sequence). The V and J ends lost 5 bases and 0 bases, in that order; junction bases with no gene match: 6. This CDR3 reads CASSSGGQGSYNEQFF. CDR3 sequence (DNA): TGTGCCAGCAGTTCTGGGGGACAGGGCTCCTACAATGAGCAGTTCTTC.

There are many counts of this clonotype. The junction departs from the called germline gene at one end, perhaps through a read error. The rearrangement uses TRBV7-2 and TRBJ2-1; D might be TRBD1 (5 bases). Germline V gene data show CDR1 as SGHTA and CDR2 as FQGNSA. The CDR3 covers 12 residues. The CDR3 region is CASSSQGNEQFF. In DNA, the CDR3 is TGCGCCAGCAGCTCCCAGGGCAATGAGCAGTTCTTC.